The TCR beta chain under discussion was sequenced for a study of T cell clonotyping in hematopoietic cell transplantation. Study-wide results and limits: Pathologically expanded recipient clonotypes increased progressively from day 30 to day 180 as diversity fell.

In regard to this clone: Its antigen is undetermined.

Here immunoSEQ multiplex PCR was the method, and the copy in TCRdb shows in-frame clones only, minus some. The table has about 70,000 clones, about 94% seen once. Germline V gene data show CDR1 as SGHTA and CDR2 as FQGNSA. The J segment lost 9 bases and the V segment lost 5 bases, leaving 7 bases of the junction unmatched. The CDR3 contains 13 residues. Sequenced: peripheral blood mononuclear cells. This clonotype was sampled from a man between 50 and 59 years old in good health. Some clones in this sample may be carry-over from other donors' samples. J is TRBJ2-1 and V is TRBV7-2, with 7 bases fitting TRBD2. The DNA for the CDR3 is TGTGCCAGCAGCACGACTAGCTACGGTGAGCAGTTCTTC. This translates into CASSTTSYGEQFF.